This T cell receptor (beta chain) originates from a study of OX40 agonist ivuxolimab in advanced cancers. Study details: Every 2 weeks, ivuxolimab was infused into the patients intravenously at between 0.01 and 10 mg/kg. Patients undergoing dose escalation presented with hepatocellular carcinoma, melanoma, renal cell or head and neck cancer. A partial response was reached by three patients: one with hepatocellular carcinoma and two with cutaneous melanoma. General study results and limits: CD8+ T cells averaged more expanded clones than CD4+.

Germline CDR1 SEHNR, CDR2 FQNEAQ (reference sequence). The CDR3 covers 14 residues. V gave up 3 bases and J gave up 8 bases, with 13 bases separating them. In the case of this clone: Antigen specificity is unknown.

This table comes from immunoSEQ multiplex PCR, and its TCRdb copy is limited to in-frame clones, with some not included. The sample carries tens of thousands of clones, 65% to 85% recorded once. The gene calls are TRBV7-9 and TRBJ1-4; a weak D match, TRBD1 (5 bases). Here the sequenced sample was CD4+ or CD8+ T cells sorted from blood, taken in a trial of the OX40 agonist ivuxolimab. The TCR comes from an adult with an advanced solid tumor such as melanoma, head and neck, liver or kidney cancer. The CDR3 loop reads CASSFGYSGEKLFF. Written as DNA, the CDR3 is TGTGCCAGCAGCTTCGGCTATTCAGGGGAAAAACTGTTTTTT.